This T cell receptor beta chain comes out of a study of CD8 T cells in Susac syndrome. Study findings and constraints: The authors acknowledged that their TCR sequencing and HLA analysis involved a relatively small number of individuals.

The RNA input was about 0.5 to 1 ug, and it was reverse transcribed with random hexamers. TCRdb reprocessed the immunoSEQ multiplex PCR reads with MiXCR, giving one entry per CDR3 protein. In the table there are 200,000 or so distinct CDR3 sequences, nearly 95% of which are singletons. This clonotype was counted once. Its target is unknown. The clonotype comes from a human donor with multiple sclerosis. Sequencing used CD4+ T cells from PBMCs.

As DNA, the CDR3 is TGTGCCAGCAGCGTGGGACTAGCGGGCGACAATGAGCAGTTCTTC. It translates to CASSVGLAGDNEQFF. The rearrangement links TRBV9 to TRBJ2-1; 12 nucleotides line up with TRBD2. The germline V gene has CDR1 SGDLS and CDR2 YYNGEE. CDR3 length: 15 amino acids. With 2 bases clipped from V and 5 bases from J, the junction kept 2 bases outside the gene matches.